This T cell receptor (beta chain) was recorded in a study of cytomegalovirus exposure and HLA in healthy donors. General study findings and limits: A subsequent analysis found that TCR clusters from the first cohort also tended to co-occur in the roughly 120 validation repertoires, with under 95% of cluster scores above 0.

Data came from immunoSEQ multiplex PCR; TCRdb stores just in-frame clones and leaves some out. The sample lists around 260,000 clones, 90% seen once, with around 3.3% in the top ten. The validation cohort, a group of over a hundred subjects, included the donors and was separate from the approximately 650-subject first cohort. Regarding this clone: Its antigen is unidentified.

The sample taken for sequencing was PBMCs. The source of this sequence is a woman in her 30s in good health and CMV-seronegative.

The CDR3 DNA follows: TGCGCCAGCAGTACGCTAGCGGAAATAGTCTACGAGCAGTACTTC. It specifies CASSTLAEIVYEQYF. The gene calls are TRBV4-1 and TRBJ2-7; 7 bases map to TRBD2. The CDR3 covers 15 residues. J lost 3 bases, V lost 6 bases, and 11 bases had no gene match. The germline gives CDR1 MGHRA, CDR2 YSYEKL.